A single sample is the source of the 4 T cell receptor beta chains below, sequenced in a study of T-cell reconstitution after alpha-beta-depleted transplantation in children. A library of TCRbeta sequences, prepared with unique molecular identifiers, was generated. TCRdb redid the calling of the PCR reads with MiXCR, one entry per CDR3 protein. Altogether approximately 980,000 distinct CDR3 sequences are present, about 29% being singletons, with the ten largest covering roughly 31%. The specimen was PBMCs, mostly from graft donor cells, collected 360 days after TCRalphabeta/CD19-depleted stem cell transplant. The receptors were gathered from a boy under two years old who had a stem cell transplant for SCID, so the T cells may come from the graft donor.

This clonotype was counted between two and nine times. This chain links TRBV29-1 with TRBJ2-1, with unresolved D. V shed 2 bases and J shed 7 bases, with 9 bases lying between them. The germline gives CDR1 SQVTM, CDR2 ANQGSEA. This CDR3 is built from 12 residues. The CDR3 nucleotides read TGCAGCGTTGAACTTACGAGTAATGAGCAGTTCTTC. Translated, it gives CSVELTSNEQFF.

This clonotype occurred once. The V gene is TRBV3-1, the J gene TRBJ2-5, with D uncertain. V shed 0 bases and J shed 5 bases, with 10 bases lying between them. Germline V gives CDR1 LGHDT, CDR2 YNNKEL (reference sequence). CDR3 length: 14 amino acids. CDR3 amino acids: CASSQEFEYETQYF. CDR3 nucleotides: TGTGCCAGCAGCCAAGAGTTCGAGTACGAGACCCAGTACTTC.

In this sample, this clonotype turned up once. V usage is TRBV12-3 or TRBV12-4 and J usage is TRBJ1-3, with D possibly TRBD1 on 5 matching bases. The CDR3 has 15 amino acids. Deletions cut 6 bases from V and 7 bases from J, with 19 bases between. The CDR3 loop is CASRKGTGAGNTIYF. The CDR3 DNA reads TGTGCCAGCAGAAAGGGGACTGGGGCCGGGAACACCATATATTTT.

The chain carries TRBV5-1 and TRBJ2-7; 10 positions agree with TRBD1. The CDR3 is 15 amino acids. The V gene end was trimmed by 2 bases and the J gene end by 3 bases; junction bases not matched to a gene: 5. Germline V CDR1 and CDR2: SGHRS, YFSETQ. The DNA for the CDR3 is TGCGCCAGCAGCTTCATGGGGACAGGGGACTACGAGCAGTACTTC. Encoded protein: CASSFMGTGDYEQYF.